These 20 T cell receptor beta chains were sequenced from one sample in a study of T cell responses to AZD1222 COVID-19 vaccine. Produced via immunoSEQ multiplex PCR; TCRdb's table is partial and in-frame only. This table holds 65,000 to 75,000 clones, around four fifths found once. The material sequenced was peripheral blood, taken on day 0 of AZD1222 vaccination. These receptors came from an adult in good health.

V is TRBV3-1 (or the pseudogene TRBV3-2) and J is TRBJ1-2; 9 nucleotides agree with TRBD1. V was clipped by 7 bases and J by 4 bases; unmatched bases: 1. CDR3 length: 12 residues. The V gene's germline CDR1 is LGHDT and CDR2 YNNKEL (reference sequence). The CDR3 spells CASTTGGYGYTF. The CDR3 nucleotides read TGTGCCAGCACGACAGGGGGCTATGGCTACACCTTC.

The V call is TRBV7-2, the J call TRBJ1-4, with D unresolved. The CDR3 is made up of 12 amino acids. Trimming cost V 5 bases and J 8 bases, with 9 bases left between them. Germline loops: CDR1 SGHTA, CDR2 FQGNSA. The CDR3 DNA sequence: TGTGCCAGCAGCCGGGATGTGGAAAAACTGTTTTTT. Encoded protein: CASSRDVEKLFF.

This clone occurred once. The chain employs TRBV5-5 and TRBJ1-2, with D perhaps matching TRBD1 (6 bases). The CDR3 covers 13 residues. CDR1 and CDR2 (germline): SGHKS, YYEKEE (reference sequence). V was trimmed by 7 bases and J by 9 bases, leaving 19 bases between them. CDR3 bases: TGTGCCAGCGGACCCGGGCTGACAGGTCGCTACACCTTC. Translated, it gives CASGPGLTGRYTF.

The V call is TRBV24-1, the J call TRBJ2-4; D perhaps matches TRBD1 (5 bases). V lost 4 bases, J lost 7 bases, and 10 bases lay in between. CDR3 size: 13 residues. The germline CDR1 and CDR2 sequences are KGHDR and SFDVKD. In nucleotides, the CDR3 is TGTGCCACCAGTGAGGCTTGGGGCAACATTCAGTACTTC. This encodes CATSEAWGNIQYF.

This clone showed up just once. The genes are TRBV28 and TRBJ2-7, with 11 bases matching TRBD2. The CDR3 sequence is 20 residues long. The germline CDR1 and CDR2 sequences are MDHEN and SYDVKM. V shed 3 bases, J shed 4 bases, and the junction held 20 bases outside the gene matches. CDR3 nucleotide sequence: TGTGCCAGCAGTTTGCTCCTGTCGACTAGCGGGATCGAGTATTTATACGAGCAGTACTTC. Translated, it gives CASSLLLSTSGIEYLYEQYF.

This chain links TRBV2 with TRBJ2-1; weak D call: TRBD1 (7 bases). The length of the CDR3 is 16 residues. The V end was cut by 3 bases, the J end by 6 bases, with 18 bases between. Germline CDR1 reads SNHLY; CDR2 reads FYNNEI. CDR3 sequence reads: CASSEVQGGVTNEQFF. CDR3 coding DNA: TGTGCCAGCAGTGAGGTTCAGGGGGGCGTGACCAATGAGCAGTTCTTC.

The chain uses TRBV18 and TRBJ1-4, with TRBD1 as a possible D gene (5 bases). Germline CDR1 and CDR2: KGHSH and LQKENI. The germline V and J ends were trimmed by 2 bases and 0 bases, with 7 bases remaining between them. The CDR3 has 15 amino acids. The CDR3 DNA reads as TGTGCCAGCTCACCAAGAGGGGCAACTAATGAAAAACTGTTTTTT. It codes for CASSPRGATNEKLFF. The full variable domain, completed using reference TRBV18 and TRBJ1-4, is NAGVMQNPRHLVRRRGQEARLRCSPMKGHSHVYWYRQLPEEGLKFMVYLQKENIIDESGMPKERFSAEFPKEGPSILRIQQVVRGDSAAYFCASSPRGATNEKLFFGSGTQLSVL.

This chain links TRBV19 with TRBJ2-5; 8 bases map to TRBD1. V lost 3 bases to trimming and J lost 3 bases; unmatched junction nucleotides: 12. The length of the CDR3 is 17 residues. CDR1 and CDR2 (germline): LNHDA, SQIVND (reference sequence). The CDR3 region has the DNA TGTGCCAGTAGTATGCGCTCCGGGACAGGAAAAAAAGAGACCCAGTACTTC. Translated, it gives CASSMRSGTGKKETQYF. The full variable domain, completed using reference TRBV19 and TRBJ2-5, is DGGITQSPKYLFRKEGQNVTLSCEQNLNHDAMYWYRQDPGQGLRLIYYSQIVNDFQKGDIAEGYSVSREKKESFPLTVTSAQKNPTAFYLCASSMRSGTGKKETQYFGPGTRLLVL.

The CDR3 nucleotides read TGTGCCAGCAGCGTAGGTTCCAGCGGGGCGTCCTACGAGCAGTACTTC. Protein sequence: CASSVGSSGASYEQYF. The V and J genes are TRBV9 and TRBJ2-7, with 7 positions matching TRBD2. This CDR3 is built from 16 residues. In germline, CDR1 is SGDLS, CDR2 YYNGEE. Trimming at V came to 0 bases and at J to 1 base, leaving 7 bases not matched to a gene.

The chain combines TRBV6-5 with TRBJ2-7; possibly TRBD1 or TRBD2 for D (5 bases each). There are 14 residues in the CDR3. V lost 5 bases, J lost 6 bases, and 17 bases lay in between. CDR1 is MNHEY, CDR2 SVGAGI, per germline. The CDR3 sequence is CASSPGTEVGEQYF. The CDR3 DNA is TGTGCCAGCAGTCCCGGGACGGAGGTCGGCGAGCAGTACTTC.

The J gene is TRBJ1-2, the V gene TRBV2; D remains unclear. The V end was cut by 4 bases, the J end by 2 bases, with 8 bases between. The length of the CDR3 is 13 residues. The germline CDR1 and CDR2 sequences are SNHLY and FYNNEI. Written as DNA, the CDR3 is TGTGCCAGCAGTGGATCGACAAACTATGGCTACACCTTC. Protein sequence: CASSGSTNYGYTF.

This clone is medium-sized in the sample. The chain links TRBV5-6 to TRBJ2-7, with TRBD2 matching over 13 bases. This CDR3 comprises 17 residues. Germline values: CDR1 SGHDT, CDR2 YYEEEE. V lost 4 bases and J lost 0; bases outside the gene matches: 7. CDR3 loop: CASSKGLAGQSSYEQYF. The CDR3 region has the DNA TGTGCCAGCAGCAAGGGACTAGCGGGACAGAGCTCCTACGAGCAGTACTTC. The full variable domain, completed using reference TRBV5-6 and TRBJ2-7, is DAGVTQSPTHLIKTRGQQVTLRCSPKSGHDTVSWYQQALGQGPQFIFQYYEEEERQRGNFPDRFSGHQFPNYSSELNVNALLLGDSALYLCASSKGLAGQSSYEQYFGPGTRLTVT.

This clone turned up a few times. The chain combines TRBV28 with TRBJ1-3, with 10 bases fitting TRBD1. The CDR3 contains 16 residues. V was pared by 7 bases and J by 6 bases, with 12 bases of the junction left unmatched. Germline loops: CDR1 MDHEN, CDR2 SYDVKM. In nucleotides, the CDR3 is TGTGCCAGCATCCTCTCCGGGACAGGGGCTTCAAACACCATATATTTT. This translates into CASILSGTGASNTIYF.

This chain uses TRBV25-1 with TRBJ2-1, with 10 positions matching TRBD2. V gave up 4 bases and J gave up 8 bases; unmatched junction bases: 14. The germline gives CDR1 MGHDK, CDR2 SYGVNS. The CDR3 contains 17 residues. CDR3 sequence reads: CASSGYRGSSGSDEQFF. As DNA, the CDR3 is TGTGCCAGCAGTGGGTACAGGGGTTCTAGCGGGAGTGATGAGCAGTTCTTC. The full variable domain, completed using reference TRBV25-1 and TRBJ2-1, is EADIYQTPRYLVIGTGKKITLECSQTMGHDKMYWYQQDPGMELHLIHYSYGVNSTEKGDLSSESTVSRIRTEHFPLTLESARPSHTSQYLCASSGYRGSSGSDEQFFGPGTRLTVL.

This clone was detected many times. This chain links TRBV18 with TRBJ1-4; D is ambiguous. This CDR3 region has 17 residues. V shed 3 bases and J shed 0 bases, with 14 bases lying between them. Germline V CDR1 and CDR2: KGHSH, LQKENI. CDR3 in amino acids: CASSPNRPLTTNEKLFF. DNA for the CDR3: TGTGCCAGCTCACCGAACAGACCCCTCACAACTAATGAAAAACTGTTTTTT.

The chain employs TRBV6-5 and TRBJ2-6, with D possibly matching TRBD2 (5 bases). Trimming cost V 1 base and J 1 base, with 8 bases left between them. This CDR3 region has 16 residues. Looked up from germline, CDR1 is MNHEY and CDR2 is SVGAGI. This chain's CDR3 is CASSYFGESGANVLTF. In nucleotides, the CDR3 is TGTGCCAGCAGTTACTTCGGGGAGTCTGGGGCCAACGTCCTGACTTTC.

This clone was found many times. The chain couples TRBV7-6 to TRBJ2-1; 7 bases fit TRBD2. The trim removed 0 bases at V and 2 bases at J, leaving 7 bases unmatched. This CDR3 is 17 amino acids long. Germline V gene lookup returns CDR1 SGHVS and CDR2 FNYEAQ. Here the CDR3 DNA reads TGTGCCAGCAGCTTAGCTGTGGCGGGAGCAGCCTACAATGAGCAGTTCTTC. Protein product: CASSLAVAGAAYNEQFF.

The CDR3 loop is CASSVSNTNYGYTF. The CDR3 coding sequence is TGTGCCAGCAGTGTCTCCAATACTAACTATGGCTACACCTTC. The genes are TRBV2 and TRBJ1-2; D is undetermined. The CDR3 covers 14 residues. Per the germline V gene, CDR1 is SNHLY and CDR2 is FYNNEI. Trimming left V 4 bases short and J 0 bases short, with 9 bases between. Based on the CDR3 plus reference TRBV2 and TRBJ1-2, the full variable domain is EPEVTQTPSHQVTQMGQEVILRCVPISNHLYFYWYRQILGQKVEFLVSFYNNEISEKSEIFDDQFSVERPDGSNFTLKIRSTKLEDSAMYFCASSVSNTNYGYTFGSGTRLTVV.

V and J are TRBV7-6 and TRBJ2-1; D not certain. Germline V gene sequence: CDR1 SGHVS, CDR2 FNYEAQ. Trimming removed 1 base at V and 0 bases at J, with 7 bases between. The CDR3 extends over 15 amino acids. CDR3 amino acids: CASSLGFTSYNEQFF. DNA of the CDR3: TGTGCCAGCAGCTTAGGATTCACCTCCTACAATGAGCAGTTCTTC.

V and J are TRBV28 and TRBJ2-1; possibly TRBD2 for D (5 bases). The CDR3 totals 15 residues. Trimming shortened V by 6 bases and J by 0 bases, and 12 bases separated the two germline ends. Germline CDR1 is MDHEN and CDR2 is SYDVKM. CDR3 loop: CASSRPGVSYNEQFF. The CDR3 bases are TGTGCCAGCAGCCGCCCCGGGGTCTCCTACAATGAGCAGTTCTTC.